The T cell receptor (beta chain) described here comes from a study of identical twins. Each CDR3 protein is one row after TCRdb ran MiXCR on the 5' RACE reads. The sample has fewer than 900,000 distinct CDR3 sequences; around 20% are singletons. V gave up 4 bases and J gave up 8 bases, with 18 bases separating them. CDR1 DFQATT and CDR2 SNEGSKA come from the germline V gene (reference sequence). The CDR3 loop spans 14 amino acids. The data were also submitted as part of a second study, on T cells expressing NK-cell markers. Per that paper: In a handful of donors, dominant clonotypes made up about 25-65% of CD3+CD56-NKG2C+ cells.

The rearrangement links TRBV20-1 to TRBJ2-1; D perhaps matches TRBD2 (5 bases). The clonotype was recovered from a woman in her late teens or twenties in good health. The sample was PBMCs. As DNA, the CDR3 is TGCAGTGCTATAAAGGACTCCGGAATGGATGAGCAGTTCTTC. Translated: CSAIKDSGMDEQFF.